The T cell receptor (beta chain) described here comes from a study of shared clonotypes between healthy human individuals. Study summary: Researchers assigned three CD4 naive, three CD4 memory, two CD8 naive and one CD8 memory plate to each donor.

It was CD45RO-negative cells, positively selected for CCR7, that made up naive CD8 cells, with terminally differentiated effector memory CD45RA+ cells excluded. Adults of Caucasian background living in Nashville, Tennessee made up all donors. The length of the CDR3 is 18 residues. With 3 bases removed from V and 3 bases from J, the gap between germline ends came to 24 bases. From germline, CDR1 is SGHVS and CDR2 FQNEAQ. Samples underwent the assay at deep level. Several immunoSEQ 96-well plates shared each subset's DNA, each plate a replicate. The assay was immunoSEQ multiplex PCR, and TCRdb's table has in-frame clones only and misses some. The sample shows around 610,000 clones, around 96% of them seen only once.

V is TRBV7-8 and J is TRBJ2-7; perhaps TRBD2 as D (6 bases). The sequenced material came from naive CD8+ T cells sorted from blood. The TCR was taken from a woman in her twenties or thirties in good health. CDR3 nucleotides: TGTGCCAGCAGCTTGCCCCGCGAGCGGGCCGCACTCCTCTACGAGCAGTACTTC. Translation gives CASSLPRERAALLYEQYF. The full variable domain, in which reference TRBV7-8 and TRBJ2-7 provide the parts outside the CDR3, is GAGVSQSPRYKVAKRGQDVALRCDPISGHVSLFWYQQALGQGPEFLTYFQNEAQLDKSGLPSDRFFAERPEGSVSTLKIQRTQQEDSAVYLCASSLPRERAALLYEQYFGPGTRLTVT.